This T cell receptor beta chain was obtained from a study of T cells in Graves' hyperthyroidism and ophthalmopathy. Study-wide context: Any treatment followed the collection of peripheral blood at initial diagnosis.

Comment on this clonotype: Its target is unknown.

Looked up from germline, CDR1 is MDHEN and CDR2 is SYDVKM. Trimming stripped 3 bases from V and 3 bases from J, with 15 bases between. The CDR3 sequence is 15 residues long. Template material for amplifying TCR beta CDR3 regions consisted of RNA transcripts. First-round RT-PCR with HTBI primers amplified the TCR CDR3 region. TCRdb independently ran MiXCR on the multiplex PCR reads; one entry per CDR3 protein. The data contain 300,000 to 450,000 distinct CDR3 sequences, approximately 18% of them singletons. The study, taken as a whole, reports: Within blood appeared most thyroid clonotypes that had expanded above 0.001. Ophthalmopathy was separated from stable hyperthyroidism by a 13 V-J model.

PBMCs were obtained from approximately 10 ml fresh peripheral blood. V and J are TRBV28 and TRBJ2-7, with D possibly matching TRBD2 (6 bases). Sequencing input: blood. This TCR derives from a woman aged 40 to 49 with Graves' ophthalmopathy. The CDR3 spells CASSFRRGRFYEQYF. Written as DNA, the CDR3 is TGTGCCAGCAGTTTCAGGCGGGGTAGATTCTACGAGCAGTACTTC.